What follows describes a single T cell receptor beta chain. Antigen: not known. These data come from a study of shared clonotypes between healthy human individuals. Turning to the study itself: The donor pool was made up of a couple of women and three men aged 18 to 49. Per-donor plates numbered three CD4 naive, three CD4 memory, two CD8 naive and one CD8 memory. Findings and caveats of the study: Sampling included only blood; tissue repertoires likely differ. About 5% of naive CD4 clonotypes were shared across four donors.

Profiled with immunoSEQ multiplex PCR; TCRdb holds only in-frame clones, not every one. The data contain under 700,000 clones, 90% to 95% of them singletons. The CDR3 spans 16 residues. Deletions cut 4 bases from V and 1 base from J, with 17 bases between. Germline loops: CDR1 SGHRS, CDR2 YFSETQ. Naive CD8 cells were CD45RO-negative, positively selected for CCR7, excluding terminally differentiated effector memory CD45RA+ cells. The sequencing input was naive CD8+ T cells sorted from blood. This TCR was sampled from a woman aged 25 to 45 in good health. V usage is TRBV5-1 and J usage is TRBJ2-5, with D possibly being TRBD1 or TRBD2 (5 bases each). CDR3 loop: CASSLGSGAFQETQYF. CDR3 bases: TGCGCCAGCAGCCTTGGGTCCGGGGCTTTCCAAGAGACCCAGTACTTC.